This T cell receptor (beta chain) was captured in a study of shared clonotypes between healthy human individuals. Terminally differentiated effector memory CD45RA+ cells were excluded from the naive CD8 cells, which were CD45RO-negative and positively selected for CCR7. The donors were adults (healthy and HIV-negative) with no recent acute infections or vaccinations. This clone came up many times. Its target is not known. Overall study results and limits: A limitation of the genetic and exposure-history diversity represented arose from few donors.

V gave up 1 base and J gave up 4 bases, with 10 bases separating them. This CDR3 spans 15 amino acids. Germline CDR1 PRHDT, CDR2 FYEKMQ (reference sequence). Over several immunoSEQ plates, each subset's genomic DNA was distributed in even portions. Authors' analysis steps: Filtering differed because ImmunoSEQ produced junction-only sequences that carried no quality scores. The protocol was immunoSEQ multiplex PCR, while the TCRdb copy is restricted to in-frame clones and leaves out a portion. The V and J calls and clone size were taken over from that table, and D and trimming were inferred from the DNA. The sample holds some 2.1 million clones, about 95% seen once.

Sequenced: naive CD8+ T cells sorted from blood. The source of this sequence is a man between 18 and 29 years old in good health. The rearrangement joins TRBV13 to TRBJ2-2, with D tentatively TRBD1 (6 bases). CDR3 region: CASSLEGDVTGELFF. The CDR3, as DNA: TGTGCCAGCAGCTTAGAGGGGGACGTCACCGGGGAGCTGTTTTTT.